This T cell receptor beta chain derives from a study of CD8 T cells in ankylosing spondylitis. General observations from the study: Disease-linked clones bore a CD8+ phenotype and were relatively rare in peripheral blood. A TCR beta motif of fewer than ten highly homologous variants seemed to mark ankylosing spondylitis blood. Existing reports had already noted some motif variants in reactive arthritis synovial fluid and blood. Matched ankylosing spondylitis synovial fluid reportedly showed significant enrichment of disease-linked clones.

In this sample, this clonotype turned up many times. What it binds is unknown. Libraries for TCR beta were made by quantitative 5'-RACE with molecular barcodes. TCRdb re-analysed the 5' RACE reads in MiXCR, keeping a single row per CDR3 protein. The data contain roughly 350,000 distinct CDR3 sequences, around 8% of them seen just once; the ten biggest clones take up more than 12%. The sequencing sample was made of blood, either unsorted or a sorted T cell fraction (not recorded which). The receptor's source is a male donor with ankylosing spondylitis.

The CDR3 DNA reads as TGTGCCAGCAGTGAAGTCGGAACAACTAATGAAAAACTGTTTTTT. Encoded protein: CASSEVGTTNEKLFF. The gene calls are TRBV2 and TRBJ1-4, with D unresolved. Trimming removed 1 base from V and 0 bases from J, with 6 bases in between. The CDR3 is 15 residues long. CDR1 SNHLY and CDR2 FYNNEI come from the germline V gene.